This TCR beta chain originates from a study of beta chain features in type 1 diabetes. Overall study findings and caveats: Across all four CD4+ subsets, people with type 1 diabetes showed modestly shorter TCRB CDR3s. The study notes PCR might favor shorter templates equally in patients and controls.

The CDR3 totals 13 residues. CDR1 SSHAT and CDR2 FNYEAQ come from the germline V gene (reference sequence). The V end was cut by 1 base, the J end by 4 bases, with 5 bases between. Every participating donor gave one draw, a heparinised blood sample averaging approximately 110 mL. Isolation of CD4+ naive, central memory, regulatory and stem cell-like memory cells was achieved by sorting via CD45RO/CCR7/CD25/CD127/CD95/CD27. Investigators reverse transcribed all isolated RNA, so they sequenced expressed TCRB transcripts. The table came from immunoSEQ multiplex PCR; TCRdb's copy has only in-frame clones and leaves some out. The sample lists under 550,000 clones, roughly 11% occurring once. This clone was found once. Its antigen is unknown.

This rearrangement joins TRBV7-7 to TRBJ1-5; D remains ambiguous. Specimen: naive CD4+ T cells from blood. The receptor was isolated from a woman between 18 and 30 years old in good health. This chain's CDR3 is CASSLGINQPQHF. The CDR3 DNA follows: TGTGCCAGCAGCTTAGGGATAAATCAGCCCCAGCATTTT.